This paragraph covers one T cell receptor beta chain sequence. Study processing details: Reference gene primers were amplified, and this amplification served to estimate nucleated cell counts. The method was immunoSEQ multiplex PCR; TCRdb's version includes in-frame clones alone and lacks a portion of them. The V and J calls and clone size were taken over from that table, and D and trimming were inferred from the DNA. Among roughly 70,000 clones listed, around 89% were seen once. This entry belongs to a study of blood T cell repertoires in COVID-19. Across the whole study: Whether acute or convalescent, the COVID-19 samples came from the United States, Italy and Spain. In each case, the material was cDNA or gDNA derived from T cells, B-cell-depleted T cells, or PBMCs.

The length of the CDR3 is 14 residues. The germline CDR1 and CDR2 sequences are ENHRY and SYGVKD. Germline trimming cut 8 bases from V and 2 bases from J; bases unmatched to any gene: 5. The sequence derives from a human donor in a cohort sampled during active COVID-19. Sequences were obtained from peripheral blood. V gene TRBV10-3 combines with J gene TRBJ2-2; 7 nucleotides line up with TRBD2. The CDR3 DNA sequence: TGTGCCATCCGGCCTAGCGGAAACACCGGGGAGCTGTTTTTT. Translating gives CAIRPSGNTGELFF.